The present T cell receptor (beta chain) was sequenced within a study of shared clonotypes between healthy human individuals. Study-wide background: Every donor yielded three CD4 naive, three CD4 memory, two CD8 naive and one CD8 memory plate.

Assay used: immunoSEQ multiplex PCR; TCRdb lists only in-frame clones, some missing. The table lists 640,000 or so clones, around 72% of them singletons. The germline V gene has CDR1 LNHDA and CDR2 SQIVND (reference sequence). The CDR3 is 15 amino acids. V was pared by 2 bases and J by 9 bases, with 14 bases between. The sample comprised memory CD4+ T cells sorted from blood. This sample's subset: CD45RA-negative fraction. The receptor comes from a woman aged 25 to 39 in good health. This sequence joins TRBV19 and TRBJ1-6, with D possibly being TRBD1 (6 bases). The CDR3 DNA follows: TGTGCCAGTAGTATAACCGGGACAATCAGTTCACCCCTCCACTTT. It encodes CASSITGTISSPLHF.